This TCR beta chain was profiled in a study of control samples from healthy donors and cancer patients. Produced via immunoSEQ multiplex PCR; TCRdb's table is partial and in-frame only. The sample has about 160,000 clones; about 90% are singletons. CDR1 and CDR2 from the germline V gene are SGHVS and FQNEAQ. The length of the CDR3 is 18 residues. The V gene lost 1 base and the J gene lost 0 bases, with 19 bases spanning the gap. The TCR originated in a woman under 40 in good health. Input material: blood. This chain connects TRBV7-8 to TRBJ2-7; D may match TRBD1 or TRBD2 (5 bases each). The CDR3 region is CASSLEASRAGSSYEQYF. DNA of the CDR3: TGTGCCAGCAGCTTAGAGGCGTCGAGGGCAGGGAGCTCCTACGAGCAGTACTTC.